Sequencing of this TCR beta chain was carried out in a study of vaccination effects on CD4 cells after COVID-19. Study context: Everyone in the study got two shots of either the BNT162b2 or mRNA-1273 vaccine.

Only in-frame clones appear in the TCRdb table, and some are missing; sequencing was by immunoSEQ multiplex PCR. The table lists fewer than 40,000 clones, roughly two thirds of them singletons. For this clone: The antigen is undetermined.

Antigen-specific CD4+ T cells were expanded with viral peptide pools in the ViraFEST assay before sequencing. Culture lasted around eleven days before CD4+ T cell isolation. In culture with roughly 10 IU/ml IL-2 and around 10 ug/ml peptides, PBMC were grown at a few million per well. Overall study results and limits: Few convalescent patients were included, and no early post-infection timepoints were sampled.

V gave up 7 bases and J gave up 0 bases, with 20 bases separating them. The CDR3 covers 17 residues. Germline CDR1 and CDR2: SGHDT and YYEEEE. Here the sequenced sample was CD4+ T cells from PBMCs cultured with HCoV-229E spike peptides, taken before COVID-19 vaccination. The chain combines TRBV5-6 with TRBJ2-1, with unresolved D. The source is a human donor who received a COVID-19 vaccine. The CDR3 is CASRQRLSGTSYNEQFF. The CDR3 DNA is TGTGCCAGCCGCCAGCGCCTTTCGGGCACCTCCTACAATGAGCAGTTCTTC.